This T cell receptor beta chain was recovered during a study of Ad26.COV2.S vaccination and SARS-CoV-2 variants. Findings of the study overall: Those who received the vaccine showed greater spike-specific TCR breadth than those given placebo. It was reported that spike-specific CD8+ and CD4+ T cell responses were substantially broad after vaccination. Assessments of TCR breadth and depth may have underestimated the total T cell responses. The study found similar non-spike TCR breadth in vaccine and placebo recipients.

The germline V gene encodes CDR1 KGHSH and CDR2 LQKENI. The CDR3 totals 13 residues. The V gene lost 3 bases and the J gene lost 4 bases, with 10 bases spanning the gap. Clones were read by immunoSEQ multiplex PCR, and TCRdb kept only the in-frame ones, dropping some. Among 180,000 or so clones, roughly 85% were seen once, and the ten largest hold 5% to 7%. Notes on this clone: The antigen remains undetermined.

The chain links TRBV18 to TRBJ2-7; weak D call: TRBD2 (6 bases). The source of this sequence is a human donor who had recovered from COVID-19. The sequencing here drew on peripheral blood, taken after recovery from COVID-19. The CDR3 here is CASSPGGHYEQYF. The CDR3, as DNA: TGTGCCAGCTCACCGGGGGGTCATTACGAGCAGTACTTC.